This TCR beta chain came from a study of blood T cells in healthy people across ages. The CDR3 is made up of 16 amino acids. Unmatched junction bases numbered 7, after V lost 0 bases and J lost 2 bases. Looked up from germline, CDR1 is SGHRS and CDR2 is YFSETQ. Together with a sample-barcoded 5' primer, a J-beta primer mix was included in a second PCR lasting about 6 to 11 cycles. In TCRdb, the 5' RACE reads were re-called with MiXCR into one record per CDR3 protein. This table has 270,000 or so distinct CDR3 sequences, 25% to 30% appearing once. In the case of this clonotype: Its antigen is currently unknown.

The study's findings and limits: The study could not conclusively compare naive and antigen-experienced cells, given its unsorted PBMCs. Estimated diversity across one million T cells was deemed an underestimate. TCR beta diversity, measured per million T cells, fell in a roughly linear way with age. Greater diversity and more naive CD4+ cells were seen in long-lived donors than in aged donors.

The TCR comes from a woman in her seventies in good health. Source material: blood. The chain uses TRBV5-1 and TRBJ2-5, with 7 bases fitting TRBD1. The chain's CDR3 is CASSLGRQGWQETQYF. CDR3 bases: TGCGCCAGCAGCTTGGGGCGACAGGGTTGGCAAGAGACCCAGTACTTC.